Below, 3 T cell receptor beta chains from the same sample are listed, as sequenced in a study of T cell responses to AZD1222 COVID-19 vaccine. Sequenced by immunoSEQ multiplex PCR; TCRdb stores in-frame clones only, minus some. The profile shows about 180,000 clones, approximately 94% of them singletons. Here the sequenced sample was peripheral blood, taken 28 days after the second AZD1222 dose. These receptors all come from an adult who received the AZD1222 COVID-19 vaccine.

The genes are TRBV7-2 and TRBJ1-1, with TRBD1 matching 7 bases. Per the germline V gene, CDR1 is SGHTA and CDR2 is FQGNSA. CDR3 length: 15 residues. V shed 3 bases, J shed 1 base, and the junction held 5 bases outside the gene matches. The CDR3 bases are TGTGCCAGCAGCTTGACAGGGATGGCGAACACTGAAGCTTTCTTT. Its protein is CASSLTGMANTEAFF.

The chain recombines TRBV15 with TRBJ2-2; 16 nucleotides match TRBD2. After removal of 2 bases from V and 4 bases from J, the junction contained 13 bases not matched to a gene. This CDR3 region has 21 residues. Germline assignment: CDR1 LNHNV and CDR2 YYDKDF (reference sequence). The CDR3 sequence: CATSRKPGLAGGPLGTGELFF. The CDR3 DNA reads as TGTGCCACCAGCAGAAAACCGGGACTAGCGGGAGGGCCGTTGGGCACCGGGGAGCTGTTTTTT.

The CDR3 DNA reads TGTGCCACCAGTGAAGGGACAGGGGATCAGCCCCAGCATTTT. Amino acids: CATSEGTGDQPQHF. The chain uses TRBV24-1 and TRBJ1-5, with 10 bases fitting TRBD1. This CDR3 comprises 14 residues. J gave up 5 bases and V 4 bases, and 1 base lay outside the gene matches. CDR1 is KGHDR and CDR2 is SFDVKD in the germline V gene.